These 2 T cell receptor beta chains came from one sample sequenced in a study of blood T cell repertoires in COVID-19. Repertoires were generated with immunoSEQ multiplex PCR, while TCRdb's copy carries only in-frame clones and drops some. Among approximately 180,000 clones listed, roughly 80% were seen once. Source material: PBMCs or T cells enriched from blood (not recorded which). The receptors were gathered from a woman aged 55-70 years with acute COVID-19.

The rearrangement uses TRBV2 and TRBJ2-7, with unresolved D. Germline-derived CDR1 and CDR2 are SNHLY and FYNNEI. The CDR3 has 13 residues. Trimming stripped 4 bases from V and 6 bases from J, with 13 bases between. The CDR3 loop reads CASSGLERSEQYF. DNA of the CDR3: TGTGCCAGCAGTGGGTTGGAGAGGAGCGAGCAGTACTTC.

This rearrangement joins TRBV3-1 (or the pseudogene TRBV3-2) to TRBJ2-7, with 7 bases matching TRBD2. Germline CDR1 is LGHDT and CDR2 is YNNKEL (reference sequence). The CDR3 contains 14 residues. Germline trimming cut 9 bases from V and 0 bases from J; bases unmatched to any gene: 8. The CDR3 bases are TGTGCCAGAAGGACAATAGCGGGCTCCTACGAGCAGTACGTC. Translation: CARRTIAGSYEQYV.